This T cell receptor beta chain was captured by sequencing in a study of spatial heterogeneity in lung cancer. Study findings and constraints: Expanded alpha and beta TCR counts within tumors tracked tumor mutation counts. Of the expanded TCRs, ubiquitous and regional counts tracked the counts of ubiquitous and regional nonsynonymous mutations, respectively.

Sample time point: sample taken at primary tumor resection. A total of approximately 70 untreated early-stage non-small cell lung cancer patients served as donors. The authors sequenced whole RNA from tumor, nontumor lung or frozen PBMC without sorting. With respect to this clonotype: What it recognizes is unknown.

TCR cDNA molecules each carried a unique molecular identifier. TCRdb processed the 5' RACE reads anew with MiXCR; each CDR3 protein has one entry. The profile shows some 100,000 distinct CDR3 sequences, 3.5% to 5% of them singletons. The receptor comes from a male donor with early-stage non-small cell lung cancer. The starting material was lung tumor tissue, obtained at surgery.

The chain's CDR3 is CASSPSTGGSSPLHF. Written as DNA, the CDR3 is TGTGCCAGCAGCCCCTCGACAGGGGGATCTTCACCCCTCCACTTT. The chain links TRBV7-9 to TRBJ1-6, with 9 positions matching TRBD1. CDR1 and CDR2 (germline): SEHNR, FQNEAQ (reference sequence). The CDR3 loop spans 15 amino acids. After removal of 5 bases from V and 9 bases from J, the junction contained 8 bases not matched to a gene. The variable domain in full, completed from reference TRBV7-9 and TRBJ1-6, reads DTGVSQNPRHKITKRGQNVTFRCDPISEHNRLYWYRQTLGQGPEFLTYFQNEAQLEKSRLLSDRFSAERPKGSFSTLEIQRTEQGDSAMYLCASSPSTGGSSPLHFGNGTRLTVT.